A single sample is the source of the 20 T cell receptor beta chains below, sequenced in a study of T cell repertoires in cytomegalovirus infection. No cognate antigen is known for these TCRs. Each CDR3 protein is one row after TCRdb ran MiXCR on the reads. The table includes around 900,000 distinct CDR3 sequences, roughly 30% detected once. Source: cultured CD8+ T cells from PBMCs, taken from culture after CMV antigen stimulation. Receptor source: a human donor in good health (CMV status not recorded). Some clones in this sample may be carry-over from other donors' samples.

This clonotype was detected many times. The CDR3 coding sequence is TGTGCCAGCAGCTTAGCTCCGGACAGCCAAGAGACCCAGTACTTC. Encoded protein: CASSLAPDSQETQYF. J is TRBJ2-5 and V is TRBV7-6, with a possible D match to TRBD1 (6 bases). The V gene lost 0 bases and the J gene lost 1 base, with 9 bases spanning the gap. The CDR3 extends over 15 amino acids. The germline CDR1 and CDR2 sequences are SGHVS and FNYEAQ. Supplemented by reference TRBV7-6 and TRBJ2-5, the full variable domain reads GAGVSQSPRYKVTKRGQDVALRCDPISGHVSLYWYRQALGQGPEFLTYFNYEAQQDKSGLPNDRFSAERPEGSISTLTIQRTEQRDSAMYRCASSLAPDSQETQYFGPGTRLLVL.

This clonotype was seen many times. J is TRBJ1-2 and V is TRBV7-8; D perhaps matches TRBD1 (6 bases). Germline V gene lookup returns CDR1 SGHVS and CDR2 FQNEAQ. CDR3 length: 13 residues. V lost 1 base and J lost 6, with 9 bases in between. CDR3 sequence reads: CASSLGTVNGYTF. The CDR3 bases are TGTGCCAGCAGCTTAGGGACAGTAAATGGCTACACCTTC.

This clonotype has just a few counts. The CDR3 sequence is CASSLNLGERETQYF. CDR3 coding DNA: TGTGCCAGCAGCTTAAATCTTGGAGAAAGAGAGACCCAGTACTTC. V usage is TRBV7-3 and J usage is TRBJ2-5, with D uncertain. The germline gives CDR1 SGHTA, CDR2 FQGTGA. The ends were cut back, 1 base at V and 4 bases at J, with 13 bases in the middle. CDR3 length: 15 residues. The full variable domain, its missing parts supplied by reference TRBV7-3 and TRBJ2-5, is GAGVSQTPSNKVTEKGKYVELRCDPISGHTALYWYRQSLGQGPEFLIYFQGTGAADDSGLPNDRFFAVRPEGSVSTLKIQRTERGDSAVYLCASSLNLGERETQYFGPGTRLLVL.

The chain couples TRBV7-9 to TRBJ2-1; D remains ambiguous. Germline CDR1 SEHNR, CDR2 FQNEAQ (reference sequence). The ends were cut back, 5 bases at V and 6 bases at J, with 11 bases in the middle. The CDR3 spans 13 residues. CDR3 in amino acids: CASSLPPLNEQFF. The CDR3 region has the DNA TGTGCCAGCAGCCTCCCCCCCCTCAATGAGCAGTTCTTC.

The rearrangement links TRBV5-3 to TRBJ2-1; 7 bases map to TRBD1. TRBV5-3 is noted as an ORF with a role that remains uncertain. The length of the CDR3 is 17 residues. Trimming removed 9 bases from V and 3 bases from J; junction bases left unmatched: 18. CDR3 coding DNA: TGTGCCAACAGCCCCCGGGACAGTCAACTCCTCTACAATGAGCAGTTCTTC. Its translation: CANSPRDSQLLYNEQFF.

This clonotype was recorded once. CDR3 residues: CASSETGGATGYGYTF. The CDR3 DNA follows: TGCGCCAGCAGCGAAACAGGGGGCGCTACAGGCTATGGCTACACCTTC. The chain couples TRBV5-1 to TRBJ1-2; 9 nucleotides match TRBD1. Trimming at V came to 4 bases and at J to 4 bases, leaving 11 bases not matched to a gene. The CDR3 has 16 amino acids. Germline V gene data show CDR1 as SGHRS and CDR2 as YFSETQ.

This clonotype was counted a few times. The genes are TRBV6-5 and TRBJ1-2; D is unresolved. CDR3 length: 20 amino acids. The V end was cut by 0 bases, the J end by 4 bases, with 27 bases between. The germline gives CDR1 MNHEY, CDR2 SVGAGI. This CDR3 is CASSYSGDGDKLLGSYGYTF. The CDR3 DNA follows: TGTGCCAGCAGTTACTCTGGTGATGGAGACAAGTTGCTGGGATCCTATGGCTACACCTTC.

The V call is TRBV3-1, the J call TRBJ2-1, with D perhaps given as TRBD1 or TRBD2 (5 bases each). Trimming removed 1 base from V and 3 bases from J, with 13 bases in between. Germline CDR1 LGHDT, CDR2 YNNKEL (reference sequence). The CDR3 is 16 amino acids. CDR3 in amino acids: CASSQGAGTNYNEQFF. The CDR3 nucleotides read TGTGCCAGCAGCCAAGGAGCCGGGACGAACTACAATGAGCAGTTCTTC.

This clonotype was seen more than once but under ten times. This chain joins TRBV27 and TRBJ2-7, with D unclear. The V gene lost 3 bases and the J gene lost 0 bases, with 12 bases spanning the gap. Germline lookup yields CDR1 MNHEY and CDR2 SMNVEV (reference sequence). The CDR3 spans 15 residues. The CDR3 nucleotides are TGTGCCAGCAGTTTGAAGAGATCCTTCTCCTACGAGCAGTACTTC. It codes for CASSLKRSFSYEQYF.

This clonotype was found a few times. V usage is TRBV5-4 and J usage is TRBJ1-1; D ambiguous. Trimming cost V 1 base and J 1 base, with 14 bases left between them. Germline CDR1 SGHNT, CDR2 YYREEE (reference sequence). CDR3 size: 16 residues. In DNA, the CDR3 is TGTGCCAGCAGCTTGAGACGGGAATCGGGGAACACTGAAGCTTTCTTT. Translated: CASSLRRESGNTEAFF. The whole variable domain, remainder taken from reference TRBV5-4 and TRBJ1-1, is ETGVTQSPTHLIKTRGQQVTLRCSSQSGHNTVSWYQQALGQGPQFIFQYYREEENGRGNFPPRFSGLQFPNYSSELNVNALELDDSALYLCASSLRRESGNTEAFFGQGTRLTVV.

This clonotype was observed a handful of times. The rearrangement links TRBV6-2 or TRBV6-3 to TRBJ2-5; D uncertain. The CDR3 is 13 amino acids. Trimming pared 6 bases from V and 4 bases from J, leaving 12 bases between. CDR1 is MNHEY, CDR2 SVGEGT, per germline. The CDR3 protein is CASSRPIGETQYF. The CDR3 region has the DNA TGTGCCAGCAGCCGCCCAATCGGAGAGACCCAGTACTTC.

This clonotype came up a few times. The chain couples TRBV19 to TRBJ2-2; tentatively, D is TRBD1 or TRBD2 (5 bases each). The germline V gene encodes CDR1 LNHDA and CDR2 SQIVND (reference sequence). V was shortened by 5 bases and J by 0 bases, with 22 bases between the two germline ends. The CDR3 extends over 19 amino acids. Written as DNA, the CDR3 is TGTGCCAGTAGTGATTGGAGATTCGGGACGGTCGCGAACACCGGGGAGCTGTTTTTT. Translated: CASSDWRFGTVANTGELFF.

There are a few counts of this clonotype. The chain has TRBV12-3 or TRBV12-4 and TRBJ2-7; no definite D call. This CDR3 comprises 13 residues. Trimming took 6 bases from V and 4 from J, leaving 13 bases between them. The CDR3 DNA follows: TGTGCCAGCAGCCAAACCGAAACTTACGAGCAGTACTTC. Encoded protein: CASSQTETYEQYF.

The chain employs TRBV12-3 or TRBV12-4 and TRBJ1-5, with unresolved D. The CDR3 extends over 12 amino acids. V shed 6 bases and J shed 0 bases, with 3 bases lying between them. Here the CDR3 reads CASRFSNQPQHF. CDR3 DNA sequence: TGTGCCAGCAGATTTAGCAATCAGCCCCAGCATTTT.

This clonotype was detected only a few times. V and J are TRBV6-2 or TRBV6-3 and TRBJ2-1, with TRBD1 as a possible D gene (5 bases). This CDR3 contains 14 residues. V was trimmed by 5 bases and J by 4 bases, leaving 12 bases between them. Per germline, CDR1 MNHEY and CDR2 SVGEGT. The CDR3 is CASSTSTAYNEQFF. CDR3 nucleotide sequence: TGTGCCAGCAGTACCTCGACAGCTTACAATGAGCAGTTCTTC.

This sequence joins TRBV12-5 and TRBJ2-3, with 8 bases lining up with TRBD2. Per germline, CDR1 LGHNT and CDR2 FRNRAP. V shed 1 base, J shed 2 bases, and the junction held 8 bases outside the gene matches. The CDR3 is 17 residues long. Written as DNA, the CDR3 is TGTGCTAGTGGTTTGGGCCACGGGGGGGCCTCCACAGATACGCAGTATTTT. It yields the protein CASGLGHGGASTDTQYF.

This clonotype has a count of ten or more. The chain couples TRBV7-3 to TRBJ2-1, with unresolved D. Germline V gives CDR1 SGHTA, CDR2 FQGTGA. Trimming removed 2 bases from V and 2 bases from J, with 7 bases in between. The CDR3 loop spans 14 amino acids. CDR3 sequence reads: CASSLGWAYNEQFF. In DNA form, the CDR3 reads TGTGCCAGCAGCTTAGGGTGGGCCTACAATGAGCAGTTCTTC.

This clonotype came up many times. The chain uses TRBV25-1 and TRBJ1-1; D gene ambiguous. V lost 6 bases to trimming and J lost 2 bases, with 16 bases between them. This CDR3 region has 15 residues. CDR1 is MGHDK, CDR2 SYGVNS, per germline. The CDR3 DNA sequence: TGTGCCAGCAGGGACCTGTTCTCCGGCAACACTGAAGCTTTCTTT. Its protein is CASRDLFSGNTEAFF.

The rearrangement joins TRBV4-3 to TRBJ1-2; D uncertain. Germline V gene data show CDR1 as LGHNA and CDR2 as YSLEER. V was cut by 0 bases and J by 1 base, with 9 bases left in between. The CDR3 consists of 15 residues. The DNA for the CDR3 is TGCGCCAGCAGCCAAGATCTGGGAAATAACTATGGCTACACCTTC. Encoded protein: CASSQDLGNNYGYTF.

This clonotype was seen only once. V usage is TRBV4-1 and J usage is TRBJ2-1; D possibly corresponds to TRBD1 (6 bases). V lost 1 base and J lost 8, with 15 bases in between. Germline loops: CDR1 MGHRA, CDR2 YSYEKL. The CDR3 totals 15 residues. This CDR3 reads CASSQGPQGPDEQFF. The CDR3 DNA follows: TGCGCCAGCAGCCAAGGGCCGCAGGGGCCCGATGAGCAGTTCTTC.